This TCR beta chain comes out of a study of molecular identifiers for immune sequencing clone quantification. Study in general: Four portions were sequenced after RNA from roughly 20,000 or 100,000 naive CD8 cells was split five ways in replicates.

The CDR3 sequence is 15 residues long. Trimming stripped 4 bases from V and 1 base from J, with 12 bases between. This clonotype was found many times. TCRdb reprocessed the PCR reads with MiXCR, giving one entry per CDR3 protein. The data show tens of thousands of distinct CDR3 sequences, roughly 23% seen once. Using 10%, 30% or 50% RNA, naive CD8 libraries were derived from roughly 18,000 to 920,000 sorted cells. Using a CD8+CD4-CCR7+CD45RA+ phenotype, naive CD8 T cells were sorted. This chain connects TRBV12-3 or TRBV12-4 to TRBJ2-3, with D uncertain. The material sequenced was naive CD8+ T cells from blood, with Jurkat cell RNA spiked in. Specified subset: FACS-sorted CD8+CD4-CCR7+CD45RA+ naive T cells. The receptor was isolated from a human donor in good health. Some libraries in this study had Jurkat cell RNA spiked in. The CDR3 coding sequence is TGTGCCAGCAGTTCAGACGGCGGAGGCACAGATACGCAGTATTTT. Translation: CASSSDGGGTDTQYF.